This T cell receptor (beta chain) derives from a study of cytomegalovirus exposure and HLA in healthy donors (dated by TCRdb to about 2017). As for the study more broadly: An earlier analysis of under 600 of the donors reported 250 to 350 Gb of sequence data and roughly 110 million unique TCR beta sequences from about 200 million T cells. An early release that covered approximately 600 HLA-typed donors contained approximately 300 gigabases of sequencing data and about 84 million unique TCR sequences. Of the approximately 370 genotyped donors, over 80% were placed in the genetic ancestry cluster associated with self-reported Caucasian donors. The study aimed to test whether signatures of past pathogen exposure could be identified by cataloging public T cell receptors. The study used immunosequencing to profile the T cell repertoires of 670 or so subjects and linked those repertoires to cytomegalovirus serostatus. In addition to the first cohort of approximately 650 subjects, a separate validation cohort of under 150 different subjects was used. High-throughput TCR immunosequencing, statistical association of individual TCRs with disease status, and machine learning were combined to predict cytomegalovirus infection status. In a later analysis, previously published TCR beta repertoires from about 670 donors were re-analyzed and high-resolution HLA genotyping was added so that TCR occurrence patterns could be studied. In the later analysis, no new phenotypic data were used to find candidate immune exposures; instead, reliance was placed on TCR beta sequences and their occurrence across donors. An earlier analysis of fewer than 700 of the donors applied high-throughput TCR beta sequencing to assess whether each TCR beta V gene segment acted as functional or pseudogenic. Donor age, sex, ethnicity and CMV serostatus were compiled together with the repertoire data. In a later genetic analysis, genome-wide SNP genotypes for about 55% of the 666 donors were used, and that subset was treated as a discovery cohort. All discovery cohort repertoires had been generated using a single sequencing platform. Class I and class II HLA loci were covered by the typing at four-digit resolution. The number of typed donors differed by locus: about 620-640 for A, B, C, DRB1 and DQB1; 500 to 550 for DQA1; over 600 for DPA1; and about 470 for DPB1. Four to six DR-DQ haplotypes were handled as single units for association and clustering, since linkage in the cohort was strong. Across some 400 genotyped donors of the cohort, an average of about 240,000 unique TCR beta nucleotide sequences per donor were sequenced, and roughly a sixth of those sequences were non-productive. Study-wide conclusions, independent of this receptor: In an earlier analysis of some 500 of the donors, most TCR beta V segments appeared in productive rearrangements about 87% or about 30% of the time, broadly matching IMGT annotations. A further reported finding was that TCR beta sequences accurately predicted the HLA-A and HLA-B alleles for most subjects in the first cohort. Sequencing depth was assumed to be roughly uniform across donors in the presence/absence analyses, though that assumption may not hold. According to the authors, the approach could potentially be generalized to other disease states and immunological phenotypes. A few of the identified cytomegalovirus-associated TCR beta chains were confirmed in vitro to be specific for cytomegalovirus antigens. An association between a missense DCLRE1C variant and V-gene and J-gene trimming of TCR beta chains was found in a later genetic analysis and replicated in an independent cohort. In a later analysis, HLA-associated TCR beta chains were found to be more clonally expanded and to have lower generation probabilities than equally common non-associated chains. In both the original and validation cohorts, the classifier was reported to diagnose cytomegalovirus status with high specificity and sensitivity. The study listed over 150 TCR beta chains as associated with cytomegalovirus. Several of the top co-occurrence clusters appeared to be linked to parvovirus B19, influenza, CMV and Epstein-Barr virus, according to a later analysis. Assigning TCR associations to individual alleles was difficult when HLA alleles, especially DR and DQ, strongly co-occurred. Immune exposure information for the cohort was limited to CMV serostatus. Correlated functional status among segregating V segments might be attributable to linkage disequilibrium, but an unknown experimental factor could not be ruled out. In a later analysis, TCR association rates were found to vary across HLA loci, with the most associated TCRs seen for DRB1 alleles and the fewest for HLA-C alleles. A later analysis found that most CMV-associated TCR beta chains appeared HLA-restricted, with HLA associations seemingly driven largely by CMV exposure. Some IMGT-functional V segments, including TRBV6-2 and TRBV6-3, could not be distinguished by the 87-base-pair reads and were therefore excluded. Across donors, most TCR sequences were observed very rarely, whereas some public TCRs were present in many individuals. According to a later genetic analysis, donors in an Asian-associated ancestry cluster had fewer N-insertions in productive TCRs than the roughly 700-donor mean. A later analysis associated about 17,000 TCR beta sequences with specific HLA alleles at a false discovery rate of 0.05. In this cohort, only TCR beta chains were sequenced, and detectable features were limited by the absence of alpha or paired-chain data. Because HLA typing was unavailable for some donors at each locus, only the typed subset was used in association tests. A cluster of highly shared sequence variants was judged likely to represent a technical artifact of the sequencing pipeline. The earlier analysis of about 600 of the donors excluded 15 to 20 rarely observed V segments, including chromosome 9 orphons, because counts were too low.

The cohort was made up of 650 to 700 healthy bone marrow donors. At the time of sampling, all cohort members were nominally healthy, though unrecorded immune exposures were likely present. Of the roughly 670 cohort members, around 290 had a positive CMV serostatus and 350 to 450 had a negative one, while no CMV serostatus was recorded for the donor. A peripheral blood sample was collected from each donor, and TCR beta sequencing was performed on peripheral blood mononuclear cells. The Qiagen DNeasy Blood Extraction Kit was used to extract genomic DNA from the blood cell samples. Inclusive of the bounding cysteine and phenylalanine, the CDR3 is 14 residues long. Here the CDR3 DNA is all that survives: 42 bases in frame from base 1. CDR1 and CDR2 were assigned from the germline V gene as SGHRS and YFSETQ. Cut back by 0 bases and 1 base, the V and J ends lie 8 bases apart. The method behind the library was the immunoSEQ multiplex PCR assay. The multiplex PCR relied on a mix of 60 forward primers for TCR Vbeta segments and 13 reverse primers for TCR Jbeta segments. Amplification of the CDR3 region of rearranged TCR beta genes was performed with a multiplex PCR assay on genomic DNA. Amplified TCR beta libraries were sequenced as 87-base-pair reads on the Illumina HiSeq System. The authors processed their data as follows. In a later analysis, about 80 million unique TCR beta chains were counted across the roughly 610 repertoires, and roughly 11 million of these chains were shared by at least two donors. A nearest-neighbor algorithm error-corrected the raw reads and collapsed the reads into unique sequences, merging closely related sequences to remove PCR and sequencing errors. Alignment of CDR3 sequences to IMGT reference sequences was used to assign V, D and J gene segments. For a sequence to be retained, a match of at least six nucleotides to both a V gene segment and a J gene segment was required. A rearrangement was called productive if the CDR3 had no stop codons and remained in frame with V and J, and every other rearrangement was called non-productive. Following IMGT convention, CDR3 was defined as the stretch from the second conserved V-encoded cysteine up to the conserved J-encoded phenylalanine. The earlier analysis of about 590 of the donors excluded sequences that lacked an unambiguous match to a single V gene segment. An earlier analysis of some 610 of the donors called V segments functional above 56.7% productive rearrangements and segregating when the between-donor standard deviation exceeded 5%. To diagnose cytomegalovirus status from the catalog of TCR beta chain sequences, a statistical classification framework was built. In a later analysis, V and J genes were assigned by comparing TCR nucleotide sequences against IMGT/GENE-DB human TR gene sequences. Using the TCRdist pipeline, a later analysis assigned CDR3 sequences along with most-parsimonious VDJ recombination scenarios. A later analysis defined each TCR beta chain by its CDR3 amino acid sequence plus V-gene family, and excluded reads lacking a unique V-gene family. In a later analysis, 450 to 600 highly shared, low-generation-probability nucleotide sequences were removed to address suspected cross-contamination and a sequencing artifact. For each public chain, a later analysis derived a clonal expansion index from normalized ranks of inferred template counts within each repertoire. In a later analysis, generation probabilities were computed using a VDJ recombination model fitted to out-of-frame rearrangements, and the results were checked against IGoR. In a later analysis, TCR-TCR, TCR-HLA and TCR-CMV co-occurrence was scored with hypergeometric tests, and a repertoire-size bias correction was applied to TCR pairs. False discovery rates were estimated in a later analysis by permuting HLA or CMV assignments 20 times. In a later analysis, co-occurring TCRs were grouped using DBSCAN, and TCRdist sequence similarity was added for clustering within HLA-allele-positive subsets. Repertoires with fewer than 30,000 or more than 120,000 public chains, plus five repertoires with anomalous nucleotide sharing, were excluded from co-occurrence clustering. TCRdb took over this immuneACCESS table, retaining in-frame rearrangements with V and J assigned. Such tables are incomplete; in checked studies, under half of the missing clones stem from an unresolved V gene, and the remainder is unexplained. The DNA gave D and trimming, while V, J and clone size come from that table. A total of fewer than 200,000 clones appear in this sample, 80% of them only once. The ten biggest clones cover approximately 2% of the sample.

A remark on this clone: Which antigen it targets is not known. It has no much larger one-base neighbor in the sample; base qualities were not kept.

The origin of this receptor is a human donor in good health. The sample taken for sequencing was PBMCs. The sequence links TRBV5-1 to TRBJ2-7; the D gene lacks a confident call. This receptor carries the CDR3 CASSLERLSYEQYF. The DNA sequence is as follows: TGCGCCAGCAGCTTGGAGCGACTGTCCTACGAGCAGTACTTC.